Each of the 30 T cell receptor beta chains below was sequenced from the same sample in a study of PD-1 blockade in mismatch repair-deficient tumors listed by TCRdb under 2017. Library construction relied on the immunoSEQ multiplex PCR assay. TCRdb limited this immuneACCESS table to in-frame rearrangements with V and J called. A share of clones is missing; checked studies link under half to unresolved V genes, and the rest is unexplained. This sample is represented by roughly 15,000 clones; approximately 88% of them were singletons. 15% to 20% of the sample rests with the top ten. According to the study, the label for this sample's time point signals: peripheral blood before pembrolizumab. Sequenced here: PBMCs, sampled before pembrolizumab treatment. These TCRs come from an adult with mismatch repair-deficient cancer.

This chain uses TRBV19 with TRBJ1-4, with 9 nucleotides matching TRBD1. V lost 0 bases, J lost 0 bases, and 11 bases stayed unmatched. The CDR3 covers 20 residues. The germline gives CDR1 LNHDA, CDR2 SQIVND (reference sequence). CDR3 bases: TGTGCCAGTAGTATAGAGGGACAGGGTATTAGGGTCGCAACTAATGAAAAACTGTTTTTT. This sequence encodes CASSIEGQGIRVATNEKLFF.

V usage is TRBV7-9 and J usage is TRBJ2-7; the D is unclear. CDR1 is SEHNR and CDR2 is FQNEAQ in the germline V gene (reference sequence). V shed 5 bases and J shed 3 bases, with 11 bases lying between them. CDR3 length: 13 residues. Here the CDR3 DNA reads TGTGCCAGCAGCCCGCTTTTGCTCTACGAGCAGTACTTC. Translating it yields CASSPLLLYEQYF.

This rearrangement joins TRBV6-4 to TRBJ2-2; 8 nucleotides line up with TRBD1. There are 16 residues in the CDR3. Trimming removed 5 bases from V and 5 bases from J; junction bases left unmatched: 10. CDR1 and CDR2 from the germline V gene are MRHNA and SNTAGT. The CDR3: CASSLAQGASTGELFF. As DNA, the CDR3 is TGTGCCAGCAGTCTTGCCCAGGGGGCGTCGACCGGGGAGCTGTTTTTT.

CDR3 DNA sequence: TGTGCCACCAGCGGCCCCGAGGGATCTGGGGCCAACGTCCTGACTTTC. Its translation is CATSGPEGSGANVLTF. This chain joins TRBV15 and TRBJ2-6, with a possible D match to TRBD2 (5 bases). Germline-derived CDR1 and CDR2 are LNHNV and YYDKDF (reference sequence). CDR3 length equals 16 residues. V lost 5 bases, J lost 1 base, and 12 bases lay in between.

In the case of this clone: The junction does not match germline at one end; this may be a read error. The DNA for the CDR3 is TGTGCTAGCAGCCCGCTGGGGGGAGGGACCTACGAGCAGTACTTC. Translating gives CASSPLGGGTYEQYF. This rearrangement joins TRBV7-7 to TRBJ2-7; 7 bases line up with TRBD2. The germline CDR1 and CDR2 sequences are SSHAT and FNYEAQ (reference sequence). This CDR3 contains 15 residues.

The chain recombines TRBV5-8 with TRBJ2-7; no clear D. Germline assignment: CDR1 SGHTS and CDR2 YDEGEE. The ends were cut back, 2 bases at V and 0 bases at J, with 9 bases in the middle. CDR3 length: 14 residues. The CDR3 nucleotides are TGTGCCAGCAGCTTTGGGCAGCCCTCCTACGAGCAGTACTTC. Encoded protein: CASSFGQPSYEQYF.

The V gene is TRBV6-7, the J gene TRBJ2-7; D may be TRBD1 (6 bases). TRBV6-7 is marked as an open reading frame, function uncertain. Trimming took off 6 bases at V and 3 bases at J, with 18 bases between the two ends. This CDR3 comprises 15 residues. The CDR3 coding sequence is TGTGCCAGCAGCAAGACCGGGACAAACAACTACGAGCAGTACTTC. Its protein product is CASSKTGTNNYEQYF.

CDR3 coding DNA: TGCGCCAGCAGTGAGTGGATAATCCCTGCGGGCACCGGGGAGCTGTTTTTT. Translating gives CASSEWIIPAGTGELFF. The chain employs TRBV10-1 and TRBJ2-2; TRBD2 might be the D (5 bases). V was clipped by 1 base and J by 4 bases, with 16 bases between them. CDR1 is WNHNN, CDR2 SYGVQD, per germline (reference sequence). This CDR3 comprises 17 residues.

This clone has just one count. V is TRBV30 and J is TRBJ2-5, with D tentatively TRBD1 or TRBD2 (5 bases each). Trimming pared 3 bases from V and 5 bases from J, leaving 13 bases between. CDR3 size: 13 residues. Germline CDR1 GTSNPN, CDR2 SVGIG (reference sequence). CDR3 amino acids: CAWSGALRETQYF. CDR3 in DNA: TGTGCCTGGAGCGGGGCCCTACGGGAGACCCAGTACTTC.

The rearrangement uses TRBV6-5 and TRBJ1-2; 9 bases agree with TRBD1. The CDR3 length is 13 residues. CDR1 is MNHEY and CDR2 is SVGAGI in the germline V gene. The J segment lost 7 bases and the V segment lost 2 bases, leaving 2 bases of the junction unmatched. CDR3 DNA: TGTGCCAGCAGTTACGGGACAGGGTCTGGCTACACCTTC. Translation: CASSYGTGSGYTF.

The rearrangement uses TRBV7-3 and TRBJ2-1; TRBD1 might be the D (6 bases). The CDR3 length is 15 residues. V was cut by 5 bases and J by 1 base, with 12 bases left in between. Germline CDR1 and CDR2: SGHTA and FQGTGA. CDR3 amino acids: CASSLEGESYNEQFF. In nucleotides, the CDR3 is TGTGCCAGCAGCCTCGAGGGGGAGTCCTACAATGAGCAGTTCTTC.

This sequence joins TRBV4-2 and TRBJ2-7; D possibly corresponds to TRBD2 (6 bases). The CDR3 loop spans 15 amino acids. The V gene lost 3 bases and the J gene lost 1 base, with 13 bases spanning the gap. From germline, CDR1 is LGHNA and CDR2 YNFKEQ. The CDR3: CASSHPQAGSYEQYF. CDR3 nucleotide sequence: TGTGCCAGCAGCCATCCACAGGCGGGGTCCTACGAGCAGTACTTC.

The rearrangement links TRBV5-4 to TRBJ2-2; a weak D match, TRBD2 (6 bases). V was trimmed by 0 bases and J by 1 base, leaving 7 bases between them. The CDR3 contains 15 residues. The V gene's germline CDR1 is SGHNT and CDR2 YYREEE (reference sequence). The CDR3 here is CASSLAGVNTGELFF. The CDR3 DNA is TGTGCCAGCAGCTTGGCGGGAGTGAACACCGGGGAGCTGTTTTTT.

This rearrangement joins TRBV2 to TRBJ2-1; 12 positions match TRBD2. Germline assignment: CDR1 SNHLY and CDR2 FYNNEI. Unmatched junction bases numbered 13, after V lost 4 bases and J lost 3 bases. The CDR3 extends over 19 amino acids. CDR3 amino acids: CASSGRMTSGRFGYNEQFF. DNA of the CDR3: TGTGCCAGCAGTGGTAGGATGACTAGCGGGAGATTTGGCTACAATGAGCAGTTCTTC. Full variable domain (rest looked up from reference TRBV2 and TRBJ2-1): EPEVTQTPSHQVTQMGQEVILRCVPISNHLYFYWYRQILGQKVEFLVSFYNNEISEKSEIFDDQFSVERPDGSNFTLKIRSTKLEDSAMYFCASSGRMTSGRFGYNEQFFGPGTRLTVL.

The rearrangement links TRBV7-3 to TRBJ2-3; TRBD2 matches at 11 bases. The germline V gene encodes CDR1 SGHTA and CDR2 FQGTGA. CDR3 size: 15 residues. V shed 5 bases, J shed 1 base, and the junction held 2 bases outside the gene matches. This CDR3 reads CASSKLAGGTDTQYF. Here the CDR3 DNA reads TGTGCCAGCAGCAAACTAGCGGGAGGCACAGATACGCAGTATTTT.

This chain connects TRBV19 to TRBJ2-1; D is undetermined. The CDR3 has 14 residues. Trimming removed 4 bases at V and 4 bases at J, with 11 bases between. The germline CDR1 and CDR2 sequences are LNHDA and SQIVND (reference sequence). This CDR3 is CASSNGISYNEQFF. In DNA, the CDR3 is TGTGCCAGTAGTAACGGCATCTCTTACAATGAGCAGTTCTTC.

V and J are TRBV6-5 and TRBJ1-1; a possible D gene is TRBD1 (6 bases). Trimming left V 0 bases short and J 11 bases short, with 19 bases between. Germline V CDR1 and CDR2: MNHEY, SVGAGI. The CDR3 is made up of 15 amino acids. CDR3 residues: CASSYSINQGFTAFF. The CDR3 DNA is TGTGCCAGCAGTTACTCTATCAACCAGGGGTTTACGGCTTTCTTT.

V usage is TRBV5-6 and J usage is TRBJ2-7; D gene unclear. From germline, CDR1 is SGHDT and CDR2 YYEEEE. V was pared by 4 bases and J by 3 bases, with 11 bases between. The CDR3 length is 13 residues. CDR3 protein: CASSGPLGYEQYF. The CDR3 DNA reads TGTGCCAGCAGCGGCCCCCTGGGCTACGAGCAGTACTTC.

The rearrangement joins TRBV5-6 to TRBJ2-4, with 7 bases aligning to TRBD1. Per germline, CDR1 SGHDT and CDR2 YYEEEE. V lost 0 bases and J lost 6; bases outside the gene matches: 0. The CDR3 runs to 13 residues. CDR3 coding DNA: TGTGCCAGCAGCTTGGGACAGGGAAACATTCAGTACTTC. Translating it yields CASSLGQGNIQYF.

The chain couples TRBV7-9 to TRBJ1-1; D not certain. Trimming stripped 1 base from V and 3 bases from J, with 21 bases between. Germline CDR1 and CDR2: SEHNR and FQNEAQ (reference sequence). This CDR3 has 18 amino acids. This CDR3 is CASSLVHMGFGRDTEAFF. CDR3 bases: TGTGCCAGCAGCTTAGTGCACATGGGGTTCGGCCGGGACACTGAAGCTTTCTTT.

This clone showed up just once. The chain uses TRBV4-3 and TRBJ2-7; D is uncertain. The germline V and J ends were trimmed by 1 base and 7 bases, with 20 bases remaining between them. This CDR3 comprises 16 residues. CDR1 is LGHNA and CDR2 is YSLEER in the germline V gene. The CDR3 spells CASSQGPPPSSGEQYF. CDR3 sequence (DNA): TGCGCCAGCAGCCAAGGGCCGCCGCCTTCCTCTGGGGAGCAGTACTTC.

This chain links TRBV4-3 with TRBJ1-1; TRBD1 agrees at 9 bases. Germline CDR1 LGHNA, CDR2 YSLEER. This CDR3 region has 14 residues. Trimming removed 0 bases from V and 10 bases from J; junction bases left unmatched: 6. The CDR3 region is CASSQDRGDRVAFF. CDR3 DNA sequence: TGCGCCAGCAGCCAAGATCGAGGGGACAGGGTAGCTTTCTTT.

The chain recombines TRBV28 with TRBJ1-5; 8 nucleotides line up with TRBD1. The CDR3 covers 20 residues. The V gene's germline CDR1 is MDHEN and CDR2 SYDVKM. Losses at the gene ends were 7 bases for V and 0 bases for J; bases not matched to a gene: 20. CDR3 nucleotides: TGTGCCAGCAAATTTTTCCGCCGGACAGGGAAGAGGGTTAGCAATCAGCCCCAGCATTTT. Encoded protein: CASKFFRRTGKRVSNQPQHF.

The chain couples TRBV7-9 to TRBJ1-3; D unresolved. Trimming took 1 base from V and 5 from J, leaving 9 bases between them. CDR1 SEHNR and CDR2 FQNEAQ come from the germline V gene (reference sequence). The CDR3 runs 14 residues. CDR3 amino acids: CASSLVASRNTIYF. CDR3 coding DNA: TGTGCCAGCAGCTTAGTGGCCTCCCGAAACACCATATATTTT.

The chain has TRBV7-8 and TRBJ2-7; TRBD1 matches at 11 bases. Germline V gene lookup returns CDR1 SGHVS and CDR2 FQNEAQ. The CDR3 totals 14 residues. V was pared by 5 bases and J by 8 bases, with 8 bases of the junction left unmatched. The CDR3 loop is CASSLGTGGNKQYF. In DNA, the CDR3 is TGTGCCAGCAGCCTCGGGACAGGGGGAAACAAGCAGTACTTC.

This clone is a singleton in its sample. The rearrangement links TRBV5-1 to TRBJ2-2; TRBD1 is a possible D gene (6 bases). V shed 7 bases and J shed 2 bases, with 12 bases lying between them. The CDR3 is 14 residues long. CDR1 is SGHRS, CDR2 YFSETQ, per germline. CDR3 in DNA: TGCGCCAGCTTCCGGGACACAAACACCGGGGAGCTGTTTTTT. Protein product: CASFRDTNTGELFF. Using reference TRBV5-1 and TRBJ2-2 for the parts outside the CDR3, the full variable domain is KAGVTQTPRYLIKTRGQQVTLSCSPISGHRSVSWYQQTPGQGLQFLFEYFSETQRNKGNFPGRFSGRQFSNSRSEMNVSTLELGDSALYLCASFRDTNTGELFFGEGSRLTVL.

This rearrangement joins TRBV4-1 to TRBJ1-4; D is perhaps TRBD1 (6 bases). V was clipped by 1 base and J by 0 bases, with 12 bases between them. CDR1 is MGHRA and CDR2 is YSYEKL in the germline V gene. The CDR3 totals 17 residues. CDR3 DNA: TGCGCCAGCAGCCAAGGAGGAGGGGGTGCAACTAATGAAAAACTGTTTTTT. Amino acid sequence: CASSQGGGGATNEKLFF.

The V and J genes are TRBV19 and TRBJ2-3; TRBD2 aligns across 7 bases. The CDR3 spans 15 residues. Germline V gene data show CDR1 as LNHDA and CDR2 as SQIVND (reference sequence). The J segment lost 2 bases and the V segment lost 5 bases, leaving 7 bases of the junction unmatched. CDR3 DNA: TGTGCCAGTAGTGACCCTAGCGGCTACACAGATACGCAGTATTTT. Amino acid sequence: CASSDPSGYTDTQYF.

V is TRBV19 and J is TRBJ2-2; D is perhaps TRBD1 (5 bases). CDR3 length: 13 amino acids. V was pared by 10 bases and J by 4 bases, with 13 bases between. The germline gives CDR1 LNHDA, CDR2 SQIVND (reference sequence). This CDR3 is CATSNRGTGELFF. CDR3 nucleotide sequence: TGTGCCACCTCCAATAGGGGCACCGGGGAGCTGTTTTTT.

This clone was counted once. The chain carries TRBV7-8 and TRBJ1-1; possibly TRBD1 for D (5 bases). In germline, CDR1 is SGHVS, CDR2 FQNEAQ. The ends were cut back, 5 bases at V and 4 bases at J, with 11 bases in the middle. The CDR3 has 13 residues. The CDR3 sequence: CASSEGPGTEAFF. The CDR3 region has the DNA TGTGCCAGCAGCGAGGGACCGGGCACTGAAGCTTTCTTT.